This TCR beta chain is from a study of cytomegalovirus exposure and HLA in healthy donors. Study as a whole: Earlier, 110 million or so unique TCR beta sequences were recovered from 200 million or so T cells by an analysis.

This clone came up once. No antigen is known for it. CDR1 and CDR2 (germline): LGHNA, YNFKEQ. The length of the CDR3 is 16 residues. V gave up 0 bases and J gave up 0 bases, with 9 bases separating them. The study's findings and limits: Earlier analysis yielded a pattern in which most TCR beta V segments were productive about 90% or about 30% of the time. Highly shared variants forming one cluster were likely a sequencing artifact. Reportedly, fewer N-insertions than the approximately 700-donor mean appeared in an Asian-associated ancestry cluster in a later analysis.

It was with 60 Vbeta and 13 Jbeta primers that the PCR ran. Clones were read by immunoSEQ multiplex PCR, and TCRdb kept only the in-frame ones, dropping some. The sample has around 21,000 clones; over 65% are singletons. Sequencing input: PBMCs. The clonotype was recovered from a man aged 60 to 75 in good health and CMV-seronegative. This chain uses TRBV4-2 with TRBJ1-5, with D tentatively TRBD1 (5 bases). The CDR3 nucleotides are TGTGCCAGCAGCCAAGAAGGGGCCCATAGCAATCAGCCCCAGCATTTT. This encodes CASSQEGAHSNQPQHF.